This TCR beta chain comes out of a study of T cell responses to AZD1222 COVID-19 vaccine. Study-level findings and limits: Along spike, vaccine-associated CD4 TCRs were found throughout, with dominance at 160-218 and 743-854.

Using immunoSEQ multiplex PCR, the repertoire was profiled, and TCRdb retains in-frame clones only, with some absent. The sample lists more than 85,000 clones, 85% to 90% occurring once. Remarks on this clone: Its antigen is not known.

Between the trimmed V and J ends, which lost 3 bases and 4 bases, there was a span of 12 bases. Germline CDR1 reads LNHDA; CDR2 reads SQIVND (reference sequence). CDR3 length: 14 residues. Second-dose recipients at about 4 or about 12 weeks were treated as one pooled group. Here the sequenced sample was peripheral blood, taken 28 days after the second AZD1222 dose. This TCR was sampled from an adult who received the AZD1222 COVID-19 vaccine. The chain links TRBV19 to TRBJ1-1, with D unclear. The CDR3 nucleotides read TGTGCCAGTAGTATGCTGGGGAGAGGCACTGAAGCTTTCTTT. Amino acid sequence: CASSMLGRGTEAFF.